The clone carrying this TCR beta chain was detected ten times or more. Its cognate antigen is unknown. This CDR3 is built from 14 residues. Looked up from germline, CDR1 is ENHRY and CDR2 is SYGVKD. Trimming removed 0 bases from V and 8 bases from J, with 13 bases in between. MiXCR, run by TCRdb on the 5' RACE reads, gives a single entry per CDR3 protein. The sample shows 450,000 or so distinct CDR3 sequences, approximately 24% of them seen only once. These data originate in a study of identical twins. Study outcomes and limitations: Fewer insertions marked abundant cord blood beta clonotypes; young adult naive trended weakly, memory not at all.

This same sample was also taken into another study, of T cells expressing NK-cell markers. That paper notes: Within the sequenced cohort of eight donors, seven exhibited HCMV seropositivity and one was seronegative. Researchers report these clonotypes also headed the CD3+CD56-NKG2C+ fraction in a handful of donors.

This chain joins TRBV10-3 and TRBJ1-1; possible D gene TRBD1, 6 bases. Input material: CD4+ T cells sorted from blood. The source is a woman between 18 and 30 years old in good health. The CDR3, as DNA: TGTGCCATCAGTGAGTCGGGGACACGGATGGAAGCTTTCTTT. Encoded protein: CAISESGTRMEAFF.